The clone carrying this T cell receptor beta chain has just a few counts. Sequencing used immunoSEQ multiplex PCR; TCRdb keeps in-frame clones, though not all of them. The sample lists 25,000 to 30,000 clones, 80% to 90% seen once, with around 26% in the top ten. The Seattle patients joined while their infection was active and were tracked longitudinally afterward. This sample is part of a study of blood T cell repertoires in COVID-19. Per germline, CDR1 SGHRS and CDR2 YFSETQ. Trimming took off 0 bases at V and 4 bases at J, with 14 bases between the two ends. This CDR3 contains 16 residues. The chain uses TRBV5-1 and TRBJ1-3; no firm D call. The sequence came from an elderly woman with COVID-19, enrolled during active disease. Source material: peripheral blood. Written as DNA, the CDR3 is TGCGCCAGCAGCTTGGATCGGGCGGCGGGAGGAAACACCATATATTTT. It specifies CASSLDRAAGGNTIYF.